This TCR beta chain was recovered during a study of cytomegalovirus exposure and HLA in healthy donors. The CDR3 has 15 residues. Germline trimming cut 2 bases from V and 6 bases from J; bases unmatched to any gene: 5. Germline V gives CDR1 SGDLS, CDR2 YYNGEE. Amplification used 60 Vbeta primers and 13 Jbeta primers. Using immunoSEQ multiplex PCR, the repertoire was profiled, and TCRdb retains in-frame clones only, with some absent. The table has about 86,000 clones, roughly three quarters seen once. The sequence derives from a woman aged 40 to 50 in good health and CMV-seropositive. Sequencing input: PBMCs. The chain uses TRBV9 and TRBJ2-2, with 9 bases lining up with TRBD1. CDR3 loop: CASSVGTGLAGELFF. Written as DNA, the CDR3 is TGTGCCAGCAGCGTCGGGACAGGGTTGGCCGGGGAGCTGTTTTTT.